Here is one T cell receptor beta chain with its context. Together with a sample-barcoded 5' primer, a J-beta primer mix was included in a second PCR lasting 7 to 11 cycles. TCRdb used MiXCR to reprocess the 5' RACE reads, holding one entry per CDR3 protein. The repertoire consists of hundreds of thousands of distinct CDR3 sequences, with roughly 44% occurring once and the leading ten covering approximately 19%. The CDR3 is made up of 14 amino acids. Germline loops: CDR1 MNHNS, CDR2 SASEGT. The germline V and J ends were trimmed by 1 base and 4 bases, with 10 bases remaining between them. The entry originates in a study of blood T cells in healthy people across ages.

Sequencing was done on a sample of blood. The V call is TRBV6-1, the J call TRBJ1-2, with unresolved D. The receptor was isolated from a man aged 55-75 years in good health. The CDR3 spells CASSEVRVAYGYTF. Here the CDR3 DNA reads TGTGCCAGCAGTGAAGTCCGGGTTGCCTATGGCTACACCTTC.